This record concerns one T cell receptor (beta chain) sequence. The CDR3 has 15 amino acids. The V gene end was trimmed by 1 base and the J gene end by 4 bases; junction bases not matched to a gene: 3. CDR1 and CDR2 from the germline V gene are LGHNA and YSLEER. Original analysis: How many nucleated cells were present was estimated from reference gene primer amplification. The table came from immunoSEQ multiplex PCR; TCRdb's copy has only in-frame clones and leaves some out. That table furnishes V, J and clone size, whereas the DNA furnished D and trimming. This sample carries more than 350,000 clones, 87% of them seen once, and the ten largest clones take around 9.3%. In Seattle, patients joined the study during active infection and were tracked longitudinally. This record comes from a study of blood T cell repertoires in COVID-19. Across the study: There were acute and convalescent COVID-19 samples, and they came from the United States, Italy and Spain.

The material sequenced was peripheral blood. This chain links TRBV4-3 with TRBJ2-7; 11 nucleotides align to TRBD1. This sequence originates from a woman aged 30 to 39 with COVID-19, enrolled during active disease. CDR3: CASSQGGTGGYEQYF. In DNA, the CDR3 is TGCGCCAGCAGCCAAGGAGGGACAGGGGGATACGAGCAGTACTTC.